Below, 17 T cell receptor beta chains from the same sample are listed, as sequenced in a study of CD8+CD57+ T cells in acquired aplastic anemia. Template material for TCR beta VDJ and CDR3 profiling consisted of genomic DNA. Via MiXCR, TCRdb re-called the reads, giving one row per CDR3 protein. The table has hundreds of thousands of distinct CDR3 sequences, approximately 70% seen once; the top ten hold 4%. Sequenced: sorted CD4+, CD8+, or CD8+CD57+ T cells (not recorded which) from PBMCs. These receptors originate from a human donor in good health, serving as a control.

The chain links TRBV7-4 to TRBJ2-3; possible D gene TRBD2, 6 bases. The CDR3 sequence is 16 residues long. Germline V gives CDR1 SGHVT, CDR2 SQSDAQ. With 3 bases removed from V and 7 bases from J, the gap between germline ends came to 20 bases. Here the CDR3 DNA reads TGTGCCAGCAGCTTTGCGGGGCCACGGTCAATAAATACGCAGTATTTT. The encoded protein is CASSFAGPRSINTQYF.

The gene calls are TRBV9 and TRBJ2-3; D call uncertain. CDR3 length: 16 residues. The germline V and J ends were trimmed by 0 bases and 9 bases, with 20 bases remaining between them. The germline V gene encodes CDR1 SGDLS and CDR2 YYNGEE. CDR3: CASSVDPTNDAYTQYF. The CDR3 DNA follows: TGTGCCAGCAGCGTAGATCCTACTAACGATGCCTACACGCAGTATTTT.

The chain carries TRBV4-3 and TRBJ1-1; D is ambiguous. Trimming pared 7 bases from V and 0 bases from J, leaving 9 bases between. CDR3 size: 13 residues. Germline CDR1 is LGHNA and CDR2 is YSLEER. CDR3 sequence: CASKDQMNTEAFF. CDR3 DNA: TGCGCCAGCAAAGATCAAATGAACACTGAAGCTTTCTTT.

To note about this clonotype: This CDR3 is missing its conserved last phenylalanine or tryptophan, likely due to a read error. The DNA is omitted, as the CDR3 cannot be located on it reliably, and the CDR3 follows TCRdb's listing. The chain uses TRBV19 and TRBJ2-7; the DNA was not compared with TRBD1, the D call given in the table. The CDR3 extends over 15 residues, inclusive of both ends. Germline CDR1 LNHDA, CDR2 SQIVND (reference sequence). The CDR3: CASTPGGQGAGNTIY.

CDR3 coding DNA: TGCGCCAGCAGCCAAACGGTGGGAGGACAGGGGTATGGCTACACCTTC. It encodes CASSQTVGGQGYGYTF. V is TRBV4-1 and J is TRBJ1-2; 9 positions agree with TRBD1. The germline gives CDR1 MGHRA, CDR2 YSYEKL. V lost 2 bases to trimming and J lost 5 bases; unmatched junction nucleotides: 9. CDR3 length: 16 amino acids.

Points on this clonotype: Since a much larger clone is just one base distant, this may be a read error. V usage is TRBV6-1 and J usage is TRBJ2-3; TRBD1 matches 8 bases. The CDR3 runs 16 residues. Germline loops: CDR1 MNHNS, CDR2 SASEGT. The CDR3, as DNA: TGTGCCGGCAGTGAATTGCAGGGGGCATTCACAGATACGCAGTATTTT. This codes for CAGSELQGAFTDTQYF.

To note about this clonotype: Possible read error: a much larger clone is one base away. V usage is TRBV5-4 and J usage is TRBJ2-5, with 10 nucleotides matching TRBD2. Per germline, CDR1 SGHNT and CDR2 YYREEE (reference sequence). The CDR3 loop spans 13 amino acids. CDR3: CAGRAGGGETQYF. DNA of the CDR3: TGTGCCGGCAGAGCGGGGGGGGGTGAGACCCAGTACTTC.

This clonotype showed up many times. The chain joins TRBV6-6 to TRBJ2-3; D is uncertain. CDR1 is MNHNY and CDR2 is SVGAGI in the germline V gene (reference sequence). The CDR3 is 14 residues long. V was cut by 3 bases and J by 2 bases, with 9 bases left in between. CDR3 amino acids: CASSYTGYTDTQYF. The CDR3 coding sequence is TGTGCCAGCAGTTATACGGGTTACACAGATACGCAGTATTTT.

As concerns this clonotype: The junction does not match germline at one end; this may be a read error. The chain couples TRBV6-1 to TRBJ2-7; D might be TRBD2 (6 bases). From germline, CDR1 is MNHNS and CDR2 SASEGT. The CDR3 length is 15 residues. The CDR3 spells CASSEAAGRAFRQYF. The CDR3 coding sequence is TGTGCCAGCAGTGAAGCGGCGGGACGGGCCTTTCGGCAGTATTTC.

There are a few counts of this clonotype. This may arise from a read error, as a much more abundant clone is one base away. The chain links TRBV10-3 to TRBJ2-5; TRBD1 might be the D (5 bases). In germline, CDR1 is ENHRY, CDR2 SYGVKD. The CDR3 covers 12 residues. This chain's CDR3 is CATRQYQEAQYF. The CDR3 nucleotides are TGTGCCACCAGACAGTACCAAGAGGCCCAGTACTTC.

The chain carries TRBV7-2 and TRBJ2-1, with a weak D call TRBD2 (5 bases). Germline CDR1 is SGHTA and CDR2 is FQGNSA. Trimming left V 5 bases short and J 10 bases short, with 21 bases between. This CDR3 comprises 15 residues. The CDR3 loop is CASSLTRASRGEQFF. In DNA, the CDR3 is TGTGCCAGCAGCCTGACGAGGGCATCGCGCGGCGAGCAGTTCTTC.

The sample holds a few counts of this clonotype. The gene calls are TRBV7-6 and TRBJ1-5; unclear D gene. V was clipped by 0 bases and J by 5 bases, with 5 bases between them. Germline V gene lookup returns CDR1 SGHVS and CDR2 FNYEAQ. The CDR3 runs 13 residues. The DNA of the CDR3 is TGTGCCAGCAGCTTAGCGGTCGATCAGCCCCAGCATTTT. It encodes CASSLAVDQPQHF. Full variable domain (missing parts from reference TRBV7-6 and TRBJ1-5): GAGVSQSPRYKVTKRGQDVALRCDPISGHVSLYWYRQALGQGPEFLTYFNYEAQQDKSGLPNDRFSAERPEGSISTLTIQRTEQRDSAMYRCASSLAVDQPQHFGDGTRLSIL.

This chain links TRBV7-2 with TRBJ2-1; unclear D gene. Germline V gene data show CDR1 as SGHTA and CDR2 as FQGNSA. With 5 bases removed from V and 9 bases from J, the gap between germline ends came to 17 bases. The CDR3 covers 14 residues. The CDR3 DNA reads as TGTGCCAGCAGCCTGTCGGGCCGGTTGGGTGAGCAGTTCTTC. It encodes CASSLSGRLGEQFF. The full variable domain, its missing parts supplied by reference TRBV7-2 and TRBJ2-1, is GAGVSQSPSNKVTEKGKDVELRCDPISGHTALYWYRQSLGQGLEFLIYFQGNSAPDKSGLPSDRFSAERTGGSVSTLTIQRTQQEDSAVYLCASSLSGRLGEQFFGPGTRLTVL.

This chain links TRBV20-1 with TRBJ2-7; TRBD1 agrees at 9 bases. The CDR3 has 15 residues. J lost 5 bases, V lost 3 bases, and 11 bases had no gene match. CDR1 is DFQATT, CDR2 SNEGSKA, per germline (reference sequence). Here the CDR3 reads CSARPTGTGSDEQYF. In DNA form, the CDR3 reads TGCAGTGCTAGGCCGACCGGGACAGGGAGCGACGAGCAGTACTTC.

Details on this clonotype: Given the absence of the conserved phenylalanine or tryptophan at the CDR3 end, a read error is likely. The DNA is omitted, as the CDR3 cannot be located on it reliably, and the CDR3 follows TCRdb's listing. CDR3: CASSSSQAHLRSV. J is TRBJ2-1 and V is TRBV7-2. CDR1 is SGHTA, CDR2 FQGNSA, per germline. The CDR3 comprises 13 residues, both ends counted.

This CDR3 reads CASSQSGQVLEQYF. CDR3 bases: TGTGCCAGCAGTCAATCGGGACAGGTTTTGGAGCAGTACTTC. V and J are TRBV12-3 or TRBV12-4 and TRBJ2-7, with 8 bases matching TRBD1. V trimming: 5 bases; J trimming: 7 bases; junction bases outside the gene matches: 10. CDR3 length equals 14 residues.

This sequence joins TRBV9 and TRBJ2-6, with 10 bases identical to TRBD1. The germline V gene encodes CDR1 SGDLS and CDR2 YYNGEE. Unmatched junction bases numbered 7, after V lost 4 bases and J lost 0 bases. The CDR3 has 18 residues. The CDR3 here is CASSPGQGPNSGANVLTF. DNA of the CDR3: TGTGCCAGCAGCCCGGGACAGGGGCCTAACTCTGGGGCCAACGTCCTGACTTTC.